This T cell receptor (beta chain) is from a study of molecular identifiers for immune sequencing clone quantification. Library preparation followed earlier protocols using designated TCR primers. TCRdb re-called the PCR reads through MiXCR, storing one row per CDR3 protein. The sample has some 650,000 distinct CDR3 sequences, approximately 20% seen once. Isolation of naive CD8 T cells was achieved by sorting on a CD8+CD4-CCR7+CD45RA+ phenotype. General study results and limits: Whereas clones above 20 RNA copies held under 1% of naive-cell molecules, they held over 97% of effector molecules. One cell's worth of spiked Jurkat TCR RNA was reportedly detectable among 1 million or so naive cells.

The CDR3 is 16 residues long. Germline V gene data show CDR1 as MNHEY and CDR2 as SVGAGI. This clonotype was detected ten times or more. Its antigen is still unknown. The junction does not match germline at one end; this may be a read error. Sequenced input: naive CD8+ T cells from blood, with Jurkat cell RNA spiked in. Noted subset: FACS-sorted CD8+CD4-CCR7+CD45RA+ naive T cells. The genes are TRBV6-5 and TRBJ2-3, with 10 bases that match TRBD2. The receptor was derived from a human donor in good health. Some libraries in this study had Jurkat cell RNA spiked in. The CDR3 nucleotides are TGTGCCAGCAGCTACTTTCTAGCGGGGGACACAGATACGCAGTATTTT. This encodes CASSYFLAGDTDTQYF.